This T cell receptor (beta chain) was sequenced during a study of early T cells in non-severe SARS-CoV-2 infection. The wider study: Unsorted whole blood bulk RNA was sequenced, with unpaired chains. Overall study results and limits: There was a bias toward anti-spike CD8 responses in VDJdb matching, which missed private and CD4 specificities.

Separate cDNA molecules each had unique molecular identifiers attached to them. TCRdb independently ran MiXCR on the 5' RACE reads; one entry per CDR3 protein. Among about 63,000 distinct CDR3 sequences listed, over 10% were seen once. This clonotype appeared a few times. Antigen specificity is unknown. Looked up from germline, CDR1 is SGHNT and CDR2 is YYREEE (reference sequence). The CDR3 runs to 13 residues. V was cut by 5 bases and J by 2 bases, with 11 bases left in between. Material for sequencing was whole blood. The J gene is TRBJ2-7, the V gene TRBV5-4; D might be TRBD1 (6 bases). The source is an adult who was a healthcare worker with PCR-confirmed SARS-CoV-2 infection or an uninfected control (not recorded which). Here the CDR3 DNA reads TGTGCCAGCAGATCCGGGACAACCTACGAGCAGTACTTC. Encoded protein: CASRSGTTYEQYF.